This is a list of T cell receptor beta chains from one sample in a study of T cell repertoires in cytomegalovirus infection. TCRdb re-analysed the reads in MiXCR, keeping a single row per CDR3 protein. Of over 150,000 distinct CDR3 sequences listed, about a sixth were seen once; the top ten hold less than 25%. The source material was CD8+ T cells from PBMCs. These receptors were obtained from a human donor in good health (CMV status not recorded). Some clones in this sample may be carry-over from other donors' samples. CDR3s include the opening cysteine and the closing phenylalanine or tryptophan. Each record gives: V gene, clone size, D gene, J gene, CDR3 protein, CDR3 DNA. D genes are given only for firm matches. Where a row states a size, it is once, few, many or the class of an expanded clone; other rows omit it.

>TRBV7-9|NA|NA|TRBJ1-1
CALSPGINEAFF
TGTGCCCTTTCTCCAGGGATCAATGAAGCTTTCTTT
>TRBV2|NA|TRBD1|TRBJ2-5
CASTVSGTGMRGRKETQYF
TGTGCCAGCACTGTTTCCGGGACAGGGATGAGGGGGAGGAAAGAGACCCAGTACTTC
>TRBV11-3|few|NA|TRBJ2-7
CASSLDQHEQYF
TGTGCCAGCAGCTTAGATCAGCACGAGCAGTACTTC
>TRBV2|NA|NA|TRBJ1-1
CASSIKVGEIEAFF
TGTGCCAGCAGCATTAAGGTTGGTGAGATAGAAGCTTTCTTT
>TRBV7-9|NA|NA|TRBJ1-2
CASSLGPPTYNYGYTF
TGTGCCAGCAGCTTAGGCCCACCCACCTATAACTATGGCTACACCTTC
>TRBV6-2/TRBV6-3|NA|NA|TRBJ1-1
CASRSGTEAFF
TGTGCCAGCAGATCAGGGACTGAAGCTTTCTTT
>TRBV20-1|few|NA|TRBJ1-6
CSAVQPEFNSPLHF
TGCAGTGCAGTACAACCGGAGTTCAATTCACCCCTCCACTTT
>TRBV20-1|few|TRBD1|TRBJ2-5
CSARTGQETQYF
TGCAGTGCTCGGACAGGTCAAGAGACCCAGTACTTC
>TRBV6-4|few|TRBD2|TRBJ2-3
CASSGELAGGITDTQYF
TGTGCCAGCAGTGGTGAGCTAGCGGGGGGTATAACAGATACGCAGTATTTT
>TRBV6-6|NA|TRBD1|TRBJ1-1
CASSLSRDRNTEAFF
TGTGCCAGCAGTTTGTCCCGGGACAGGAACACTGAAGCTTTCTTT
>TRBV7-8|NA|TRBD2|TRBJ2-4
CASSPLGLAVLAKNIQYF
TGTGCCAGCAGCCCCCTGGGACTAGCGGTTCTAGCCAAAAACATTCAGTACTTC
>TRBV12-3/TRBV12-4|NA|TRBD2|TRBJ2-1
CASSLTGGGDNEQFF
TGTGCCAGCAGTTTGACAGGCGGGGGGGACAATGAGCAGTTCTTC
>TRBV28|NA|TRBD2|TRBJ2-2
CASSFPVTSGMNTGELFF
TGTGCCAGCAGTTTCCCCGTTACTAGCGGGATGAACACCGGGGAGCTGTTTTTT
>TRBV6-5|few|NA|TRBJ2-1
CASSWETNYSYNEQFF
TGTGCCAGCAGTTGGGAAACAAACTACTCCTACAATGAGCAGTTCTTC